A single sample gave rise to the 20 T cell receptor beta chains below, sequenced in a study of early T cells in non-severe SARS-CoV-2 infection. TCRdb fed the 5' RACE reads into MiXCR, producing one record per CDR3 protein. The sample contains 75,000 to 100,000 distinct CDR3 sequences, roughly 15% of which appear only once. Sequencing used whole blood. The receptors come from an adult who was a healthcare worker with PCR-confirmed SARS-CoV-2 infection or an uninfected control (not recorded which).

This chain uses TRBV5-4 with TRBJ2-3; 9 bases map to TRBD1. Germline CDR1 is SGHNT and CDR2 is YYREEE (reference sequence). V dropped 5 bases and J dropped 3; count of bases not matched to a gene: 10. This CDR3 is built from 16 residues. This chain's CDR3 is CASRSHRDRETDTQYF. The DNA for the CDR3 is TGTGCCAGCAGGTCTCACCGGGACAGGGAAACAGATACGCAGTATTTT.

This clonotype was counted only a few times. The chain links TRBV9 to TRBJ2-5; 9 nucleotides align to TRBD1. CDR1 SGDLS and CDR2 YYNGEE come from the germline V gene. The CDR3 has 15 residues. The ends lost 4 bases at V and 5 bases at J; junction bases unmatched: 9. The CDR3 loop reads CASSPGTGNGETQYF. The CDR3 DNA follows: TGTGCCAGCAGCCCGGGGACAGGGAATGGGGAGACCCAGTACTTC.

Here the CDR3 reads CASSLIEGYNQPQHF. DNA of the CDR3: TGTGCCAGCAGCCTGATCGAGGGGTACAATCAGCCCCAGCATTTT. This chain links TRBV27 with TRBJ1-5, with D perhaps matching TRBD1 (5 bases). This CDR3 region has 15 residues. Germline V gives CDR1 MNHEY, CDR2 SMNVEV (reference sequence). Deletions cut 6 bases from V and 3 bases from J, with 15 bases between.

This clonotype was observed a handful of times. The chain recombines TRBV6-2 or TRBV6-3 with TRBJ2-7, with 11 bases lining up with TRBD1. This CDR3 is 15 amino acids long. V dropped 5 bases and J dropped 4; count of bases not matched to a gene: 7. CDR1 is MNHEY, CDR2 SVGEGT, per germline. CDR3 bases: TGTGCCAGCAGTCCCGGACAGGGGGCCGTGTACGAGCAGTACTTC. Translated, it gives CASSPGQGAVYEQYF.

The genes are TRBV29-1 and TRBJ2-5; D uncertain. Germline V gene lookup returns CDR1 SQVTM and CDR2 ANQGSEA. CDR3 length equals 9 residues. V lost 7 bases and J lost 2, with 2 bases in between. Here the CDR3 DNA reads TGCAGCGGACAAGAGACCCAGTACTTC. This sequence encodes CSGQETQYF. Using reference TRBV29-1 and TRBJ2-5 for the parts outside the CDR3, the full variable domain is SAVISQKPSRDICQRGTSLTIQCQVDSQVTMMFWYRQQPGQSLTLIATANQGSEATYESGFVIDKFPISRPNLTFSTLTVSNMSPEDSSIYLCSGQETQYFGPGTRLLVL.

V and J are TRBV10-2 and TRBJ2-7; D call uncertain. The CDR3 spans 13 residues. Germline loops: CDR1 WSHSY, CDR2 SAAADI. Trimming removed 2 bases from V and 2 bases from J, with 7 bases in between. CDR3 DNA: TGCGCCAGCAGTGAGGTCAGAACCTACGAGCAGTACTTC. It specifies CASSEVRTYEQYF.

The chain combines TRBV20-1 with TRBJ2-7; 8 bases align to TRBD1. Trimming cost V 3 bases and J 5 bases; bases outside gene matches: 6. CDR3 length: 13 residues. Germline loops: CDR1 DFQATT, CDR2 SNEGSKA (reference sequence). This CDR3 is CSARSGGSDEQYF. As DNA, the CDR3 is TGCAGTGCTAGGTCAGGGGGCAGCGACGAGCAGTACTTC.

This clonotype was seen more than once but under ten times. The CDR3 reads CASSLEAGGGYGYTF. In DNA form, the CDR3 reads TGTGCCAGCAGTCTTGAGGCAGGGGGAGGCTATGGCTACACCTTC. V usage is TRBV2 and J usage is TRBJ1-2, with 7 bases aligning to TRBD1. Germline V CDR1 and CDR2: SNHLY, FYNNEI. The V and J ends lost 5 bases and 4 bases, in that order; junction bases with no gene match: 10. This CDR3 has 15 amino acids.

This clonotype was detected only a few times. The chain couples TRBV20-1 to TRBJ2-3; the match to TRBD2 covers 13 bases. The germline V gene has CDR1 DFQATT and CDR2 SNEGSKA (reference sequence). V lost 6 bases, J lost 5 bases, and 11 bases stayed unmatched. This CDR3 spans 16 amino acids. DNA of the CDR3: TGCAGTGCCGTTCGAGGACTAGCGGGAGCTAGAGATACGCAGTATTTT. Its translation: CSAVRGLAGARDTQYF.

The V and J genes are TRBV28 and TRBJ2-6; 10 nucleotides align to TRBD1. This CDR3 region has 16 residues. The trim removed 5 bases at V and 0 bases at J, leaving 1 base unmatched. Germline-derived CDR1 and CDR2 are MDHEN and SYDVKM. The chain's CDR3 is CASSRTGGSGANVLTF. The DNA for the CDR3 is TGTGCCAGCAGTCGGACAGGGGGCTCTGGGGCCAACGTCCTGACTTTC. The complete variable domain, with remaining parts taken from reference TRBV28 and TRBJ2-6, reads DVKVTQSSRYLVKRTGEKVFLECVQDMDHENMFWYRQDPGLGLRLIYFSYDVKMKEKGDIPEGYSVSREKKERFSLILESASTNQTSMYLCASSRTGGSGANVLTFGAGSRLTVL.

This rearrangement joins TRBV28 to TRBJ2-1; D gene uncertain. Between the trimmed V and J ends, which lost 7 bases and 0 bases, there was a span of 13 bases. The CDR3 has 15 amino acids. Germline V gives CDR1 MDHEN, CDR2 SYDVKM. The chain's CDR3 is CASKLDPLSYNEQFF. Written as DNA, the CDR3 is TGTGCCAGCAAGTTAGACCCCCTCTCCTACAATGAGCAGTTCTTC.

This clonotype has just a few counts. This chain links TRBV6-1 with TRBJ2-3, with 12 bases fitting TRBD2. Looked up from germline, CDR1 is MNHNS and CDR2 is SASEGT. V lost 0 bases and J lost 1; bases outside the gene matches: 2. The CDR3 extends over 17 amino acids. Here the CDR3 reads CASSEATSGGGTDTQYF. The CDR3 DNA sequence: TGTGCCAGCAGTGAAGCGACTAGCGGGGGTGGCACAGATACGCAGTATTTT.

In its sample, this clonotype was seen a few times. This chain links TRBV2 with TRBJ2-4, with D perhaps matching TRBD1 or TRBD2 (6 bases each). The CDR3 spans 13 residues. Per the germline V gene, CDR1 is SNHLY and CDR2 is FYNNEI. Trimming shortened V by 6 bases and J by 7 bases, and 13 bases separated the two germline ends. The CDR3 DNA follows: TGTGCCAGCAGACAGGGAGGTGGGAACATTCAGTACTTC. Its protein product is CASRQGGGNIQYF.

The J gene is TRBJ1-1, the V gene TRBV29-1; D unresolved. Trimming took 4 bases from V and 0 from J, leaving 9 bases between them. The CDR3 runs 13 residues. In germline, CDR1 is SQVTM, CDR2 ANQGSEA. CDR3 in amino acids: CSVVRPLNTEAFF. Here the CDR3 DNA reads TGCAGCGTTGTTAGACCTCTGAACACTGAAGCTTTCTTT.

This clonotype was observed a few times. One junction end disagrees with the germline gene, perhaps due to a read error. This chain connects TRBV7-7 to TRBJ2-1; TRBD1 or TRBD2 may be the D gene (5 bases each). CDR1 and CDR2 (germline): SSHAT, FNYEAQ (reference sequence). The length of the CDR3 is 15 residues. CDR3 coding DNA: TGTGCTAGCAGCCTCGGGACCCAACATGTGGATGAGCAGTTCTTC. Its protein product is CASSLGTQHVDEQFF.

The chain is built from TRBV20-1 and TRBJ2-2, with TRBD2 as a possible D gene (6 bases). Germline V gene sequence: CDR1 DFQATT, CDR2 SNEGSKA (reference sequence). The germline V and J ends were trimmed by 0 bases and 4 bases, with 18 bases remaining between them. The CDR3 runs 17 residues. CDR3 bases: TGCAGTGCTAGAGATCCTGGGGGGAGGCGAGCCACCGGGGAGCTGTTTTTT. As protein: CSARDPGGRRATGELFF.

This clonotype has at least ten counts. This chain connects TRBV7-9 to TRBJ2-1; D perhaps matches TRBD1 (6 bases). The V gene lost 5 bases and the J gene lost 7 bases, with 18 bases spanning the gap. CDR3 length: 15 amino acids. CDR1 is SEHNR and CDR2 is FQNEAQ in the germline V gene (reference sequence). The CDR3 region is CASSPRTLTGNEQFF. Here the CDR3 DNA reads TGTGCCAGCAGCCCCCGGACTCTTACAGGGAATGAGCAGTTCTTC.

This clonotype turned up a few times. CDR3: CATSDSVADQETQYF. The CDR3 DNA reads TGTGCCACCAGTGATTCCGTGGCGGACCAAGAGACCCAGTACTTC. This chain joins TRBV24-1 and TRBJ2-5; unclear D gene. The V gene lost 2 bases and the J gene lost 0 bases, with 9 bases spanning the gap. The CDR3 has 15 amino acids. Germline CDR1 is KGHDR and CDR2 is SFDVKD.

The chain carries TRBV11-2 and TRBJ1-1, with 7 bases identical to TRBD1. V was pared by 4 bases and J by 0 bases, with 8 bases of the junction left unmatched. This CDR3 comprises 16 residues. CDR1 and CDR2 from the germline V gene are SGHAT and FQNNGV. The CDR3 sequence: CASSSRPGTVNTEAFF. The CDR3 nucleotides read TGTGCCAGCAGCTCCCGCCCCGGGACAGTGAACACTGAAGCTTTCTTT.

The V call is TRBV28, the J call TRBJ2-3; no definite D call. Germline V lookup: CDR1 MDHEN, CDR2 SYDVKM. The CDR3 covers 13 residues. Trimming left V 7 bases short and J 0 bases short, with 8 bases between. CDR3 sequence reads: CASMGRSTDTQYF. DNA of the CDR3: TGTGCCAGCATGGGCCGGAGCACAGATACGCAGTATTTT.